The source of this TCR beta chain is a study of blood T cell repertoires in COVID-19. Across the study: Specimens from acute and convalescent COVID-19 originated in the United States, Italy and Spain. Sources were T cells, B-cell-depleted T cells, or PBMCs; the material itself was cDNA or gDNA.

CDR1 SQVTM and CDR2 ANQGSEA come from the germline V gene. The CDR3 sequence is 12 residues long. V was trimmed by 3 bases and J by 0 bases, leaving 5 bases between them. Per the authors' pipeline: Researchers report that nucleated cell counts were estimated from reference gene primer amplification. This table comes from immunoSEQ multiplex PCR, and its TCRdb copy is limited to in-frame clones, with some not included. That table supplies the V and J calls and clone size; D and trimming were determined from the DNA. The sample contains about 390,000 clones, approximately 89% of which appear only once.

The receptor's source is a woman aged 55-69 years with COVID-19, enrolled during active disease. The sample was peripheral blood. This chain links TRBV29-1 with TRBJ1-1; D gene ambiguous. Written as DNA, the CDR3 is TGCAGCGTTGATGAGGTGAACACTGAAGCTTTCTTT. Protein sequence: CSVDEVNTEAFF.